This T cell receptor beta chain was profiled in a study of T cells in Graves' hyperthyroidism and ophthalmopathy. Study-wide context: Before any treatment, at initial diagnosis, peripheral blood was collected.

This clonotype was seen ten or more times. Stable Graves' hyperthyroidism meant no ophthalmopathy progression within 18 months. Those patients with uncontrolled infection, other autoimmune disease, pregnancy or lactation were excluded. This CDR3 has 13 amino acids. Germline CDR1 GTSNPN, CDR2 SVGIG (reference sequence). Deletions cut 1 base from V and 4 bases from J, with 8 bases between. The investigators amplified TCR beta CDR3 regions from RNA transcripts. The HTBI primer set served for first-round RT-PCR of the TCR CDR3. TCRdb reprocessed the multiplex PCR reads via MiXCR and lists one record per CDR3 protein. The sample yields a few hundred thousand distinct CDR3 sequences, around 14% seen once.

Sequencing was carried out using blood. The rearrangement joins TRBV30 to TRBJ1-5; weak D call: TRBD1 (5 bases). The origin of this receptor is a woman aged 25 to 39 with Graves' hyperthyroidism. CDR3 bases: TGTGCCTGGAGTGGGGGCGGGAATCAGCCCCAGCATTTT. Protein product: CAWSGGGNQPQHF.